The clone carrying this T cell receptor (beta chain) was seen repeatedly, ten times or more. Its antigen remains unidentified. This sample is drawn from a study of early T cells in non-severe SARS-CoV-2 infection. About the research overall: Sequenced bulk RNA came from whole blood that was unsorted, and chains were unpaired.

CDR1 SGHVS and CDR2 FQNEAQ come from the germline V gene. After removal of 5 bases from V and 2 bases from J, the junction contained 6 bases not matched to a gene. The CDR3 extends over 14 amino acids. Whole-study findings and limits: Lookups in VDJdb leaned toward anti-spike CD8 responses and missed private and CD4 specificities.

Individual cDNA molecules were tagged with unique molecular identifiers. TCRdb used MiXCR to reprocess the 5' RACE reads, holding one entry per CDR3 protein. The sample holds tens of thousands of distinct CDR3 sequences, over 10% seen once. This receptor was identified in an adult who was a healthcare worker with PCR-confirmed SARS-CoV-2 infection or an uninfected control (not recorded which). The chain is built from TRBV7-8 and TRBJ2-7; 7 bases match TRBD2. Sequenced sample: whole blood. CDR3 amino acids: CASSQLAYAYEQYF. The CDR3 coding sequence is TGTGCCAGCAGCCAACTAGCGTATGCCTACGAGCAGTACTTC.